The sequence of this TCR beta chain was determined in a study of human T cells and chemical hapten exposure. Germline-derived CDR1 and CDR2 are SQVTM and ANQGSEA. This CDR3 spans 12 amino acids. The V segment lost 6 bases and the J segment 5 bases; nucleotides outside the gene matches: 3. This clonotype was recorded many times. TCRdb ran MiXCR on the RACE reads and lists one entry per CDR3 protein. The data hold about 190,000 distinct CDR3 sequences, with about 25% observed a single time. Noted time point: patch test 3, about 24 weeks after DPC sensitization. As for treatment: therapeutic diphenylcyclopropenone sensitization with weekly scalp DPC.

The sequence was obtained from a woman in her thirties or forties with alopecia areata. Some clones in this sample may be carry-over from other donors' samples. The chain carries TRBV29-1 and TRBJ1-1; 10 bases map to TRBD1. The source material was whole blood, sampled in connection with sensitization to the hapten diphenylcyclopropenone (DPC). Written as DNA, the CDR3 is TGCAGCGTCGGGACAGGGGAAACTGAAGCTTTCTTT. Its translation: CSVGTGETEAFF.